Shown below are 15 T cell receptor beta chains from a single sample sequenced in a study of graft-versus-host responses after intestinal transplantation. Their antigens remain unidentified. TCRdb's copy holds only in-frame clones and misses some; the assay was immunoSEQ multiplex PCR. The table lists over 45,000 clones, approximately 88% of them singletons, with roughly 0.62% in the top ten. Sample: unstimulated CD4+ T cells sorted from spleen or lymph node cells, taken before transplant. The receptors derive from a human donor who was the organ donor for an intestinal transplant.

J is TRBJ2-2 and V is TRBV11-3; TRBD2 matches at 14 bases. The CDR3 consists of 18 residues. Per the germline V gene, CDR1 is SGHNT and CDR2 is YENEEA. With 5 bases clipped from V and 4 bases from J, the junction kept 9 bases outside the gene matches. The CDR3 is CASSLRLAGGLFTGELFF. The CDR3 nucleotides read TGTGCCAGCAGCCTGCGACTAGCGGGAGGGCTATTCACCGGGGAGCTGTTTTTT.

This clone appeared a single time. The rearrangement joins TRBV7-9 to TRBJ2-3; TRBD2 aligns across 7 bases. Germline V lookup: CDR1 SEHNR, CDR2 FQNEAQ (reference sequence). J was trimmed by 4 bases and V by 5 bases; bases with no gene match: 12. The CDR3 is 16 residues long. CDR3 loop: CASSRPSGPRPDTQYF. The CDR3 nucleotides read TGTGCCAGCAGCAGGCCTAGCGGCCCCAGGCCAGATACGCAGTATTTT.

The J gene is TRBJ2-7, the V gene TRBV11-2, with 8 bases matching TRBD2. There are 14 residues in the CDR3. The germline V gene encodes CDR1 SGHAT and CDR2 FQNNGV. V was pared by 3 bases and J by 4 bases, with 5 bases of the junction left unmatched. DNA of the CDR3: TGTGCCAGCAGCTTCGATCAGCGGGGGTACGAGCAGTACTTC. Its protein is CASSFDQRGYEQYF.

The rearrangement links TRBV29-1 to TRBJ2-3, with TRBD2 matching over 10 bases. The CDR3 loop spans 16 amino acids. The J segment lost 2 bases and the V segment lost 6 bases, leaving 11 bases of the junction unmatched. The germline CDR1 and CDR2 sequences are SQVTM and ANQGSEA. CDR3 protein: CSVPQGLAAVTDTQYF. CDR3 sequence (DNA): TGCAGCGTCCCGCAAGGACTAGCGGCCGTCACAGATACGCAGTATTTT.

This clone was seen only a few times. The rearrangement links TRBV7-3 to TRBJ2-5; 9 nucleotides match TRBD1. The CDR3 totals 17 residues. Germline CDR1 SGHTA, CDR2 FQGTGA. V shed 5 bases, J shed 4 bases, and the junction held 14 bases outside the gene matches. The CDR3 bases are TGTGCCAGCAGCCACCTAAATCCGGGACAGGGTGGAGAGACCCAGTACTTC. The encoded protein is CASSHLNPGQGGETQYF.

The rearrangement uses TRBV10-2 and TRBJ2-1, with a possible D match to TRBD1 (5 bases). Trimming took 2 bases from V and 12 from J, leaving 17 bases between them. The CDR3 spans 14 residues. Germline CDR1 and CDR2: WSHSY and SAAADI. The CDR3 loop is CASSEGAMGLLQFF. In DNA, the CDR3 is TGCGCCAGCAGTGAGGGGGCGATGGGGTTGTTGCAGTTCTTC.

CDR3: CASSGVAGDLYNEQFF. The CDR3 bases are TGTGCCAGCAGTGGGGTAGCGGGAGATCTCTACAATGAGCAGTTCTTC. This chain connects TRBV6-1 to TRBJ2-1, with TRBD2 identical over 9 bases. CDR3 length: 16 amino acids. Germline trimming cut 4 bases from V and 3 bases from J; bases unmatched to any gene: 7. The V gene's germline CDR1 is MNHNS and CDR2 SASEGT.

This chain links TRBV13 with TRBJ2-3, with 7 bases lining up with TRBD1. This CDR3 is 15 amino acids long. The V segment lost 3 bases and the J segment 5 bases; nucleotides outside the gene matches: 8. Germline assignment: CDR1 PRHDT and CDR2 FYEKMQ (reference sequence). The CDR3 nucleotides read TGTGCCAGCAGCTTTTACCTTGGGGACAGAGATACGCAGTATTTT. It encodes CASSFYLGDRDTQYF.

This rearrangement joins TRBV27 to TRBJ2-5; the match to TRBD2 covers 7 bases. The germline V gene has CDR1 MNHEY and CDR2 SMNVEV (reference sequence). Trimming took 4 bases from V and 4 from J; bases not matched to a gene: 6. The CDR3 spans 14 residues. The CDR3 here is CASSYSGGGETQYF. The CDR3 DNA follows: TGTGCCAGCAGTTATTCGGGGGGTGGAGAGACCCAGTACTTC.

This clone was counted only a few times. J is TRBJ2-3 and V is TRBV27, with a weak D call TRBD2 (6 bases). CDR1 MNHEY and CDR2 SMNVEV come from the germline V gene (reference sequence). The V gene lost 6 bases and the J gene lost 2 bases, with 15 bases spanning the gap. The CDR3 extends over 15 amino acids. The DNA of the CDR3 is TGTGCCAGCAGGCGGGATAGCGGTCCCACAGATACGCAGTATTTT. Translation gives CASRRDSGPTDTQYF.

The J gene is TRBJ2-1, the V gene TRBV27, with 10 bases identical to TRBD2. V lost 6 bases, J lost 6 bases, and 8 bases stayed unmatched. Looked up from germline, CDR1 is MNHEY and CDR2 is SMNVEV (reference sequence). This CDR3 is built from 15 residues. The CDR3: CASRDRLAGGNEQFF. CDR3 nucleotides: TGTGCCAGCAGAGATCGACTAGCGGGTGGCAATGAGCAGTTCTTC.

This sequence joins TRBV28 and TRBJ1-1; D call uncertain. The V end was cut by 2 bases, the J end by 4 bases, with 5 bases between. Germline V CDR1 and CDR2: MDHEN, SYDVKM. This CDR3 has 12 residues. The CDR3 reads CASSLAGTEAFF. The CDR3 DNA follows: TGTGCCAGCAGTTTAGCCGGCACTGAAGCTTTCTTT.

The chain couples TRBV30 to TRBJ2-2; no definite D call. The CDR3 is 13 amino acids. The germline V and J ends were trimmed by 2 bases and 6 bases, with 10 bases remaining between them. Germline CDR1 reads GTSNPN; CDR2 reads SVGIG (reference sequence). Here the CDR3 reads CAWSSQRPGELFF. CDR3 in DNA: TGTGCCTGGAGTTCGCAGCGCCCCGGGGAGCTGTTTTTT.

The rearrangement links TRBV30 to TRBJ2-7, with 8 bases that match TRBD2. CDR1 is GTSNPN and CDR2 is SVGIG in the germline V gene (reference sequence). J was trimmed by 3 bases and V by 0 bases; bases with no gene match: 10. The CDR3 has 16 residues. The chain's CDR3 is CAWSVGSGTAFYEQYF. DNA of the CDR3: TGTGCCTGGAGTGTAGGTAGCGGGACTGCTTTCTACGAGCAGTACTTC.

This clone occurred once. CDR3 sequence: CASARGRGQKPQHF. CDR3 DNA sequence: TGTGCCAGTGCTAGGGGCAGGGGCCAAAAGCCCCAGCATTTT. The chain combines TRBV9 with TRBJ1-5, with D possibly being TRBD1 (6 bases). The CDR3 has 14 amino acids. The germline gives CDR1 SGDLS, CDR2 YYNGEE. V was clipped by 8 bases and J by 8 bases, with 20 bases between them. The whole variable domain, remainder taken from reference TRBV9 and TRBJ1-5, is DSGVTQTPKHLITATGQRVTLRCSPRSGDLSVYWYQQSLDQGLQFLIQYYNGEERAKGNILERFSAQQFPDLHSELNLSSLELGDSALYFCASARGRGQKPQHFGDGTRLSIL.